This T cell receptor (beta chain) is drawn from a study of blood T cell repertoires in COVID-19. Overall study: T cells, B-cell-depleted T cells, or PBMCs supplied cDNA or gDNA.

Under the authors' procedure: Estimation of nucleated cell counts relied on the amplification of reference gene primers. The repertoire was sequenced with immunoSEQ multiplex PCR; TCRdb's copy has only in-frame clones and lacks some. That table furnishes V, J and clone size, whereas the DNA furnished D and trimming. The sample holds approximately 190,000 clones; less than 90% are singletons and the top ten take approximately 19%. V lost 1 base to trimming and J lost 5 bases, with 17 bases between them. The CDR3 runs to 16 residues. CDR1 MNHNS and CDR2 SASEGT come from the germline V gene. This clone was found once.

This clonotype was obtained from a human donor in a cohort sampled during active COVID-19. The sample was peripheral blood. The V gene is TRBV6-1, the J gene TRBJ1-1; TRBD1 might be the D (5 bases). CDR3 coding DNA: TGTGCCAGCAGTGAAGGATGGGCGGGGGGTGGAACTGAAGCTTTCTTT. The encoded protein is CASSEGWAGGGTEAFF.